The source of this TCR beta chain is a study of shared clonotypes between healthy human individuals. The V gene lost 1 base and the J gene lost 14 bases, with 15 bases spanning the gap. CDR3 length: 13 amino acids. Per the germline V gene, CDR1 is LNHDA and CDR2 is SQIVND (reference sequence). The authors loaded 150 to 250 ng DNA, about 30,000 T cell genomes, into sorted-subset replicate PCRs. Clones were read by immunoSEQ multiplex PCR, and TCRdb kept only the in-frame ones, dropping some. The table includes around 700,000 clones, around 72% detected once. The chain employs TRBV19 and TRBJ2-1; D possibly corresponds to TRBD2 (6 bases). Source material: memory CD4+ T cells sorted from blood. Subset indicated: CD45RA-negative fraction. This clonotype was sampled from a woman aged 30 to 39 in good health. CDR3 bases: TGTGCCAGTAGTATAGTAGGAGGGGATAGTAAGTTCTTC. Residues: CASSIVGGDSKFF.